The rows below give T cell receptor beta chains drawn from one sample of a study of radiotherapy plus CTLA-4 blockade in lung cancer. The method was immunoSEQ multiplex PCR; TCRdb's version includes in-frame clones alone and lacks a portion of them. The table shows some 33,000 clones, with under 85% occurring only once. The sequences come from peripheral blood, collected from a patient treated with radiotherapy plus ipilimumab. Source of these receptors: a human donor with non-small cell lung cancer whose response to radiotherapy plus ipilimumab could not be evaluated. Both conserved end residues are part of each CDR3. The D gene is left open where the match is weak. Rows give clone size only sometimes, using once, few, many, or a class for an expanded clone.

TRBJ2-7 . TRBV7-9 . TGTGCCAGCAGCTTATATCAGAACTACGAGCAGTACTTC CASSLYQNYEQYF
TRBJ2-1 . TRBV5-1 . TGCGCCAGCAGCTTCAACTCCTACAATGAGCAGTTCTTC CASSFNSYNEQFF
TRBJ2-1 . TRBV9 TRBD2 TGTGCCAGCAGCGCAGGGGTCGGGGGGGCCTACAATGAGCAGTTCTTC CASSAGVGGAYNEQFF
TRBJ1-5 few TRBV5-8 . TGTGCCAGCAGCCAACAGGGTTTTAGCAATCAGCCCCAGCATTTT CASSQQGFSNQPQHF
TRBJ2-7 . TRBV5-1 . TGCGCCAGCAGAGAGCGCACCTTATCCTACGAGCAGTACTTC CASRERTLSYEQYF
TRBJ1-2 once TRBV2 . TGTGCCAGCAGTCCGGACAGTAACTATGGCTACACCTTC CASSPDSNYGYTF
TRBJ1-1 . TRBV29-1 TRBD1 TGCAGCGTGGACAGGGGGAACACTGAAGCTTTCTTT CSVDRGNTEAFF
TRBJ1-1 . TRBV2 . TGTGCCAGCAGCGAACTACAGGTCAGGGTCACTGAAGCTTTCTTT CASSELQVRVTEAFF
TRBJ2-7 . TRBV7-6 . TGTGCCAGCAGCTTACACTCGAGTAGCGGCGAGCAGTACTTC CASSLHSSSGEQYF
TRBJ2-3 . TRBV6-1 . TGTGCCAGCAGTAACTACAGGGAGGATACGCAGTATTTT CASSNYREDTQYF
TRBJ2-1 . TRBV4-2 TRBD1 TGTGCCAGCAGCACCAGGGGGCAAGACAATGAGCAGTTCTTC CASSTRGQDNEQFF
TRBJ2-7 . TRBV7-6 TRBD1 TGTGCCAGCAGCCTTCGACAGGGACAAAGTGAGCAGTACTTC CASSLRQGQSEQYF
TRBJ1-5 . TRBV6-1 . TGTGCCAGCAGTGATCCACGGCACGGACTCAATCAGCCCCAGCATTTT CASSDPRHGLNQPQHF
TRBJ2-7 . TRBV10-3 TRBD2 TGTGCCATCAGTGAGAAGGGAGGGCAGTACGAGCAGTACTTC CAISEKGGQYEQYF